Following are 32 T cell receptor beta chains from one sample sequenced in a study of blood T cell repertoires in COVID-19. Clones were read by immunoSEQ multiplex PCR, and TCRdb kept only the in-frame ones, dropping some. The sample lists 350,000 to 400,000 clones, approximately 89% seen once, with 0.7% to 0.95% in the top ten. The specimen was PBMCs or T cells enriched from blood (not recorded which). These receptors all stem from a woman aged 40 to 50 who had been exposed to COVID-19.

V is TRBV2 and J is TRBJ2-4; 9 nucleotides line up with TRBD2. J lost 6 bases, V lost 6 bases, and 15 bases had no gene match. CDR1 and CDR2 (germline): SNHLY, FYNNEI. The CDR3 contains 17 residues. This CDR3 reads CASRRDVGGGAPNIQYF. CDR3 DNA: TGTGCCAGCAGGAGGGACGTCGGCGGGGGGGCCCCAAACATTCAGTACTTC.

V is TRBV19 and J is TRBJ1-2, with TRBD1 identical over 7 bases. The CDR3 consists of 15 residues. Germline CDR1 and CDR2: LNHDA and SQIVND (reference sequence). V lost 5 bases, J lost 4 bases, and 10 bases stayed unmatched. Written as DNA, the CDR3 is TGTGCCAGTAGTCCGAGAACAGGGACAGCCTATGGCTACACCTTC. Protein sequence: CASSPRTGTAYGYTF.

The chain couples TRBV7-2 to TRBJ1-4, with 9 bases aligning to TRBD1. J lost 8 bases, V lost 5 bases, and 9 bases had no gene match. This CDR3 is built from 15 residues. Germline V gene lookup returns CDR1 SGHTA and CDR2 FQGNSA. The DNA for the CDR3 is TGTGCCAGCAGCCCGGGGGGACAGGGCTCCGAAAAACTGTTTTTT. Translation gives CASSPGGQGSEKLFF.

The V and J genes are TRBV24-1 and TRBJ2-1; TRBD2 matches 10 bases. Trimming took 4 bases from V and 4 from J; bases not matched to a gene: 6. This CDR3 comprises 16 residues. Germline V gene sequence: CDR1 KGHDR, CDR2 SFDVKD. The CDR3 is CATSEKASGRYNEQFF. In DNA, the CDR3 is TGTGCCACCAGTGAGAAGGCTAGCGGGAGATACAATGAGCAGTTCTTC.

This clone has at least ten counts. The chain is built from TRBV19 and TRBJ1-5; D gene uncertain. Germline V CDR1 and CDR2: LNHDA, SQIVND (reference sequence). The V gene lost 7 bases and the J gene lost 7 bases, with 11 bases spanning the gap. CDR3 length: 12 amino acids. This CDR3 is CASTRESQPQHF. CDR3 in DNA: TGTGCCAGTACAAGGGAGAGCCAGCCCCAGCATTTT.

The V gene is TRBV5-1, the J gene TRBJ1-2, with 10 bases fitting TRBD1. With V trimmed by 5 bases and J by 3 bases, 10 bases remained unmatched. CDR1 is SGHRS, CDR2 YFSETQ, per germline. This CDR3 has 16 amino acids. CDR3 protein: CASSLDSGTGDYGYTF. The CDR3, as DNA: TGCGCCAGCAGTTTAGATAGCGGGACAGGGGACTATGGCTACACCTTC.

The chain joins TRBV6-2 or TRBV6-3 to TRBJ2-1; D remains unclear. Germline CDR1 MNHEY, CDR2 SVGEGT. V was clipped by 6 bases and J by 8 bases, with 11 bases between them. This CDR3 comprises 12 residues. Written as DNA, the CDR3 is TGTGCCAGCAGCCTCTCGGTTCATGAGCAGTTCTTC. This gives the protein CASSLSVHEQFF.

CDR3 region: CASSLPNLSGRYGYTF. The CDR3 coding sequence is TGTGCCAGCAGCTTGCCCAATTTAAGCGGGCGCTATGGCTACACCTTC. The V and J genes are TRBV5-8 and TRBJ1-2; no firm D call. Germline loops: CDR1 SGHTS, CDR2 YDEGEE. The V end was cut by 1 base, the J end by 4 bases, with 17 bases between. The CDR3 has 16 residues.

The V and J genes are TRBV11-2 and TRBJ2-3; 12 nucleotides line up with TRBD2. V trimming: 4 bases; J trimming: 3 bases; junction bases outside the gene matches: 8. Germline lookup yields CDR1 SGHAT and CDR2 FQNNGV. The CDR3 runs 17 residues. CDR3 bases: TGTGCCAGCAGCTCAAGACTAGCGGGGGCCAAAACAGATACGCAGTATTTT. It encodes CASSSRLAGAKTDTQYF.

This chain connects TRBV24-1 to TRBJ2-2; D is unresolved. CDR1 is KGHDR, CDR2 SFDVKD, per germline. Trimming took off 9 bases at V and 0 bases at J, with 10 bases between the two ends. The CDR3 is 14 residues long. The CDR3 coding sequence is TGTGCCACCCGCGGATTGGCGAACACCGGGGAGCTGTTTTTT. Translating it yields CATRGLANTGELFF.

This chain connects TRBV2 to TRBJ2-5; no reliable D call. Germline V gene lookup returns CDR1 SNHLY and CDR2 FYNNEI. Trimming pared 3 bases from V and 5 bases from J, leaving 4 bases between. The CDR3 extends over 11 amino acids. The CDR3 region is CASSERETQYF. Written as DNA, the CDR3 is TGTGCCAGCAGTGAGAGGGAGACCCAGTACTTC.

CDR3 amino acids: CASSGLANYGYTF. The CDR3 DNA reads as TGTGCCAGCTCAGGTCTAGCTAACTATGGCTACACCTTC. The rearrangement uses TRBV18 and TRBJ1-2; D is ambiguous. The CDR3 runs 13 residues. Germline CDR1 reads KGHSH; CDR2 reads LQKENI. Trimming removed 5 bases at V and 0 bases at J, with 7 bases between.

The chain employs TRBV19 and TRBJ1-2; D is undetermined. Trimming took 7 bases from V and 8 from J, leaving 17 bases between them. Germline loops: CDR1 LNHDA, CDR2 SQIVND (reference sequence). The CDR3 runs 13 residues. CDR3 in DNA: TGTGCCAGTACCGAGGTCTCCCGAGGGGGCTACACCTTC. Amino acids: CASTEVSRGGYTF.

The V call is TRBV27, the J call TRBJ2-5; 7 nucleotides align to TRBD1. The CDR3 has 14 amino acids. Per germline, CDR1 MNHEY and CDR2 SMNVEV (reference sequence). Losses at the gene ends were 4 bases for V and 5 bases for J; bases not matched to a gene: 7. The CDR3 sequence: CASSSIDRVETQYF. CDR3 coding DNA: TGTGCCAGCAGTTCAATAGACAGGGTGGAGACCCAGTACTTC.

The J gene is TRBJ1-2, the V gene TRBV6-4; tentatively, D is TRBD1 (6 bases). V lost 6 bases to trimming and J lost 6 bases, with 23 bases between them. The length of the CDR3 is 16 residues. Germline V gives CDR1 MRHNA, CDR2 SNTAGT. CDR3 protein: CASSERDNPGLDGYTF. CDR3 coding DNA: TGTGCCAGCAGCGAAAGGGACAATCCAGGCCTCGATGGCTACACCTTC.

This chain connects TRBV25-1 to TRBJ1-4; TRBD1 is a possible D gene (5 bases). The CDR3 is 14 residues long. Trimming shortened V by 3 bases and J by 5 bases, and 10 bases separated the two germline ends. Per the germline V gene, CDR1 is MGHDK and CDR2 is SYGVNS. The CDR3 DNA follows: TGTGCCAGCAGTGATGACAGTGTGAATGAAAAACTGTTTTTT. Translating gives CASSDDSVNEKLFF.

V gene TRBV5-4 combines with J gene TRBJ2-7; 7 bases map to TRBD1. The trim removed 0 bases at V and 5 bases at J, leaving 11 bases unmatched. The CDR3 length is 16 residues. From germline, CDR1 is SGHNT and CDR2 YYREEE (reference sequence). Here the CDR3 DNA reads TGTGCCAGCAGCTTGGGACAGGGTAGAGGGGTGGACGAGCAGTACTTC. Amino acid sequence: CASSLGQGRGVDEQYF. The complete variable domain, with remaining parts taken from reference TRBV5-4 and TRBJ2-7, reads ETGVTQSPTHLIKTRGQQVTLRCSSQSGHNTVSWYQQALGQGPQFIFQYYREEENGRGNFPPRFSGLQFPNYSSELNVNALELDDSALYLCASSLGQGRGVDEQYFGPGTRLTVT.

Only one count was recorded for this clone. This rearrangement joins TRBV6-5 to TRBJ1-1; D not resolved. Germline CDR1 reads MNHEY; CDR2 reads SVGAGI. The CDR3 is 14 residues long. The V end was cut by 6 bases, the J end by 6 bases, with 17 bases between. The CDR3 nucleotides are TGTGCCAGCAGCCTGTACTCGGGTATAGCTGAAGCTTTCTTT. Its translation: CASSLYSGIAEAFF.

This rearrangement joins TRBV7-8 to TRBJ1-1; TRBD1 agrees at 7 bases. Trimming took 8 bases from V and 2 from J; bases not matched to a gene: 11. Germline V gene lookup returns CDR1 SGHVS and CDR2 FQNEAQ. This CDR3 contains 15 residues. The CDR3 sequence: CASGRLTGRNTEAFF. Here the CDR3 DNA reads TGTGCCAGCGGAAGACTGACAGGGAGAAACACTGAAGCTTTCTTT.

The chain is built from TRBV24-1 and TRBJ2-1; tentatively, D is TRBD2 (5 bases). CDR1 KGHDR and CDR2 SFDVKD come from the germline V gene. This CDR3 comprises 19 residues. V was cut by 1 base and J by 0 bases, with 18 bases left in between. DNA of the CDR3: TGTGCCACCAGTGATTTCTCCGTCGTCGGGGATAGCTCCTACAATGAGCAGTTCTTC. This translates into CATSDFSVVGDSSYNEQFF.

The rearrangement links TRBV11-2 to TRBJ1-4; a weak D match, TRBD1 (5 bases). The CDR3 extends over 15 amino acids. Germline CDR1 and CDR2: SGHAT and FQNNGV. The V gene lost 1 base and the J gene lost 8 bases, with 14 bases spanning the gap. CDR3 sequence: CASSLAKTGREKLFF. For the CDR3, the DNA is TGTGCCAGCAGCTTAGCGAAAACAGGACGGGAAAAACTGTTTTTT.

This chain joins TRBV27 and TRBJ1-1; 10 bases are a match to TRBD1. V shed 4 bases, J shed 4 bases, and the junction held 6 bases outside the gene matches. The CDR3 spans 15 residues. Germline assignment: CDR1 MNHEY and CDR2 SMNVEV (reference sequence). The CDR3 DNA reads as TGTGCCAGCAGTTCCCCGGGACAGGGGAGCACTGAAGCTTTCTTT. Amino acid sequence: CASSSPGQGSTEAFF.

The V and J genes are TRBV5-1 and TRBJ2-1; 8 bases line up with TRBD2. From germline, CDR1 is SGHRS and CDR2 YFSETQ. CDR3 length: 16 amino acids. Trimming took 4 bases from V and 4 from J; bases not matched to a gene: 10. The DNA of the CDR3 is TGCGCCAGCAGCACAGATACTAGCGGAAGATACAATGAGCAGTTCTTC. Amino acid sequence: CASSTDTSGRYNEQFF.

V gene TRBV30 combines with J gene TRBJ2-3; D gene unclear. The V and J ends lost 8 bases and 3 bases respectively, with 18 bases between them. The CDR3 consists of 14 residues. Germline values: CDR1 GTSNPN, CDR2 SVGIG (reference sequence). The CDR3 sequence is CAGSGSSKTDTQYF. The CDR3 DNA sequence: TGTGCCGGCTCCGGTAGCTCTAAAACAGATACGCAGTATTTT.

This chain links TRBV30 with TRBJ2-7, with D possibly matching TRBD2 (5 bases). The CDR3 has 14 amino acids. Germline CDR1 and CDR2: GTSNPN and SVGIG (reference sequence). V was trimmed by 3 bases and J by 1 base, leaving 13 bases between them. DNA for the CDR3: TGTGCCTGGAGGGCCAGCGGTAATTCCTACGAGCAGTACTTC. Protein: CAWRASGNSYEQYF.

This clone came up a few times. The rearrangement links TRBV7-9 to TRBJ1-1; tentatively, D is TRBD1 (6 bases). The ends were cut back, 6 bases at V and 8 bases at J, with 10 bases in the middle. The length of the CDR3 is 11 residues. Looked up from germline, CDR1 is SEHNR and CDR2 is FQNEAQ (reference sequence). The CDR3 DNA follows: TGTGCCAGCAGTTATGACAGGGAAGCTTTCTTT. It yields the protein CASSYDREAFF.

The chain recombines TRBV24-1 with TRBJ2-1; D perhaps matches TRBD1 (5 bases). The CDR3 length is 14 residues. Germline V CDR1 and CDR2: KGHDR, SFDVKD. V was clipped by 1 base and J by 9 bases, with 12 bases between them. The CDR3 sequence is CATSDLGAVGEQFF. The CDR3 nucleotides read TGTGCCACCAGTGATTTAGGGGCGGTGGGTGAGCAGTTCTTC.

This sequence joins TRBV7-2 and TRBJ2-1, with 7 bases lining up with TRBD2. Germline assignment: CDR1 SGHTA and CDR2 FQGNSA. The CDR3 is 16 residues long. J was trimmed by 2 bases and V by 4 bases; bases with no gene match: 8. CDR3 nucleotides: TGTGCCAGCAGCTATGGGGGGGGGTTTACCTACAATGAGCAGTTCTTC. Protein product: CASSYGGGFTYNEQFF.

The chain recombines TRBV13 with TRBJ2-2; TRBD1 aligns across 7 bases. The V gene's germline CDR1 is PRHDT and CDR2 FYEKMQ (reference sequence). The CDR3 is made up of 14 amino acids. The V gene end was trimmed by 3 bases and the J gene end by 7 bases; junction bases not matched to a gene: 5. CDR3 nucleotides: TGTGCCAGCAGCTTCAACAGGGGTCTCGGGGAGCTGTTTTTT. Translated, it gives CASSFNRGLGELFF.

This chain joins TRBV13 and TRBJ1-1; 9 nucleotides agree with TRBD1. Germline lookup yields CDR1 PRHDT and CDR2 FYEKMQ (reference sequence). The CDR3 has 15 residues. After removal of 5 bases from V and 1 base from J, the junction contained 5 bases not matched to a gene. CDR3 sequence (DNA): TGTGCCAGCAGCCCACAGGGGGCGCAGAACACTGAAGCTTTCTTT. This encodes CASSPQGAQNTEAFF.

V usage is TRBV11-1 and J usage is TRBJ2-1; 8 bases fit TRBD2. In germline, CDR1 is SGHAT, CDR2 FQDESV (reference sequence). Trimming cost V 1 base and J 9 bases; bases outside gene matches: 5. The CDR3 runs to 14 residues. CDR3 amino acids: CASSLGAGVTEQFF. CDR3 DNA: TGTGCCAGCAGCTTAGGAGCGGGAGTCACTGAGCAGTTCTTC.

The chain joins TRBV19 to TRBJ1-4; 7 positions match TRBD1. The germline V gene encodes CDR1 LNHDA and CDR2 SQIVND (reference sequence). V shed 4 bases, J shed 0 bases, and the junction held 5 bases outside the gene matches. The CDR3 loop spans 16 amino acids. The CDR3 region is CASSRDSLSTNEKLFF. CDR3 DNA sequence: TGTGCCAGTAGTAGGGACAGTTTATCAACTAATGAAAAACTGTTTTTT. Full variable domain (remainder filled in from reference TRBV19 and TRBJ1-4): DGGITQSPKYLFRKEGQNVTLSCEQNLNHDAMYWYRQDPGQGLRLIYYSQIVNDFQKGDIAEGYSVSREKKESFPLTVTSAQKNPTAFYLCASSRDSLSTNEKLFFGSGTQLSVL.